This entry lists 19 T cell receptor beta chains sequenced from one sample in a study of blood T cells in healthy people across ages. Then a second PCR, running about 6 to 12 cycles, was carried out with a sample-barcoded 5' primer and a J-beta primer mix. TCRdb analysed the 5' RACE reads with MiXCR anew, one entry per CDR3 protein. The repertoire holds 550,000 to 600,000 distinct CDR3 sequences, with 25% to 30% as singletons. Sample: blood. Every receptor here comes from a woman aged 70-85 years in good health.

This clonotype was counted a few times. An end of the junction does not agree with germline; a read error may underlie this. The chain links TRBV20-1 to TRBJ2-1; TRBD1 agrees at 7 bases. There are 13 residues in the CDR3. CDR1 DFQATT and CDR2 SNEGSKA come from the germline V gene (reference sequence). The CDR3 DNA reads TGCAGCCAATTGGGGGACAGCTACAATGAGCAGCTCTTC. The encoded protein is CSQLGDSYNEQLF.

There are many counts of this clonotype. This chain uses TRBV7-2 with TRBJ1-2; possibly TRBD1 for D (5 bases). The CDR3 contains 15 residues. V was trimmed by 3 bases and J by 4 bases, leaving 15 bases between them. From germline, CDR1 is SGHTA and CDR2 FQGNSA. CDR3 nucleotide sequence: TGTGCCAGCAGCTTGGCCTCAAAGGGGAGCTATGGCTACACCTTC. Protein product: CASSLASKGSYGYTF.

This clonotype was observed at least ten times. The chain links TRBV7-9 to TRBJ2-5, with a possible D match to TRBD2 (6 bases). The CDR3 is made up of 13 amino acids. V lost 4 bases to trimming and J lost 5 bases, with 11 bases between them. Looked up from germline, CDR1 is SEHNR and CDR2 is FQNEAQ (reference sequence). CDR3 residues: CASSSAGAETQYF. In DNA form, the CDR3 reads TGTGCCAGCAGCTCAGCGGGTGCGGAGACCCAGTACTTC.

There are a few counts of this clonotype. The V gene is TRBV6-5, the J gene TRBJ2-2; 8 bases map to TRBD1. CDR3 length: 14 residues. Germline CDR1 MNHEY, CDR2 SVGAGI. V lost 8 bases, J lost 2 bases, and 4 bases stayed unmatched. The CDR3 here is CASVRGPNTGELFF. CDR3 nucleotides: TGTGCCAGCGTCAGGGGGCCAAACACCGGGGAGCTGTTTTTT.

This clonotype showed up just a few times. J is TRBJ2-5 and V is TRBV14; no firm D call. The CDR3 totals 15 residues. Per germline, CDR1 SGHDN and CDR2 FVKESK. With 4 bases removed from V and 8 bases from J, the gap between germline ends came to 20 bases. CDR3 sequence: CASSRTSRQLPTQYF. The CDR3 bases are TGTGCCAGCAGCCGGACGAGCCGACAATTGCCCACCCAGTACTTC.

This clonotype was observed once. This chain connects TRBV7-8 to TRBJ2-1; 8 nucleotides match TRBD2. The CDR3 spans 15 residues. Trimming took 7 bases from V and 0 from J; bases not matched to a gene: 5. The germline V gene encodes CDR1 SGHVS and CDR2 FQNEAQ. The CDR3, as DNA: TGTGCCAGCATCACTAGCGGATCCTCCTACAATGAGCAGTTCTTC. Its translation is CASITSGSSYNEQFF.

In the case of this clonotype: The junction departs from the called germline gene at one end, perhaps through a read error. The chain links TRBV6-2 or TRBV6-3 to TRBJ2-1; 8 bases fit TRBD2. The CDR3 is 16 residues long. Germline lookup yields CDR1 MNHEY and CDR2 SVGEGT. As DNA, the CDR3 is TGTGCCAGCAGTTACTCGGGGACTAGATCCTCCAATGAGCAGTTCTTC. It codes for CASSYSGTRSSNEQFF.

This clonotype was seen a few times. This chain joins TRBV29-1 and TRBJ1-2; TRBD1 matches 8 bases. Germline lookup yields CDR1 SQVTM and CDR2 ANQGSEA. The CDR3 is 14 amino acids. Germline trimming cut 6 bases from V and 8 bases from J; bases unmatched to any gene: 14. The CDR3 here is CSVQRQGRGQGYTF. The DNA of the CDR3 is TGCAGCGTACAGAGACAGGGGAGGGGACAAGGCTACACCTTC.

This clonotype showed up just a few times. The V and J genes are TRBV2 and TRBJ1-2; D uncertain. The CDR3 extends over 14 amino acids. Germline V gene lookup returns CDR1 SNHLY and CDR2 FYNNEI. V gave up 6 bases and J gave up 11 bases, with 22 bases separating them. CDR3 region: CASSLSNAGLRYTF. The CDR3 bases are TGTGCCAGCAGCCTTTCTAACGCGGGGTTGCGGTACACCTTC.

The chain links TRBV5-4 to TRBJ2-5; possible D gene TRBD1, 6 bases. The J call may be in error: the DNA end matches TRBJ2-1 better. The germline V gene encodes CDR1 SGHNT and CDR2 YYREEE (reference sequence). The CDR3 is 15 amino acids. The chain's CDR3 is CASSYQGNRNNEQFF. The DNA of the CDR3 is TGTGCCAGCAGTTACCAGGGGAACCGAAACAATGAGCAGTTCTTC.

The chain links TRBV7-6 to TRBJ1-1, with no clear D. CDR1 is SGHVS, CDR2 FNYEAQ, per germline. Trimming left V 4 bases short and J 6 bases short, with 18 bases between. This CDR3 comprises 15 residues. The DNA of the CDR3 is TGTGCCAGCAGCTCCTCCGGGTCTCAGGACGCTGAAGCTTTCTTT. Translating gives CASSSSGSQDAEAFF.

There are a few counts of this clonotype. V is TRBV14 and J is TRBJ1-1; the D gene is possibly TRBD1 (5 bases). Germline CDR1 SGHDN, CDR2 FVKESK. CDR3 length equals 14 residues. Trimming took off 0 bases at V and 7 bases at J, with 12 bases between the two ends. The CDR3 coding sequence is TGTGCCAGCAGCCAAGATAGGGGTTTGGGTGAAGCTTTCTTT. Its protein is CASSQDRGLGEAFF.

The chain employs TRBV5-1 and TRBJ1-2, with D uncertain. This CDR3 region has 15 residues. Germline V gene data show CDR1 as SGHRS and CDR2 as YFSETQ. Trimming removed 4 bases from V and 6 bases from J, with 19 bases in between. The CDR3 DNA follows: TGCGCCAGCAGCCCCTACTTACCGAGACAAGATGGCTACACCTTC. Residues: CASSPYLPRQDGYTF. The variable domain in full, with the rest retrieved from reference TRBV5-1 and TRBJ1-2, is KAGVTQTPRYLIKTRGQQVTLSCSPISGHRSVSWYQQTPGQGLQFLFEYFSETQRNKGNFPGRFSGRQFSNSRSEMNVSTLELGDSALYLCASSPYLPRQDGYTFGSGTRLTVV.

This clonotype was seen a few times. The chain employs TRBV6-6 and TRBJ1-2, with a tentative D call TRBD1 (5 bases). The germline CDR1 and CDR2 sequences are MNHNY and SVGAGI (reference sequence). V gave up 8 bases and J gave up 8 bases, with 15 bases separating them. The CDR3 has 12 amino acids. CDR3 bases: TGTGCCAGCTCCAAGGGAGGGGTCGGCTACACCTTC. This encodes CASSKGGVGYTF.

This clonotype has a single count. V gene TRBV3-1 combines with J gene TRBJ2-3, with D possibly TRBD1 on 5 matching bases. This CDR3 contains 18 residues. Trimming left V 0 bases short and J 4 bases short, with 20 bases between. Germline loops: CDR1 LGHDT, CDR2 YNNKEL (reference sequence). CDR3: CASSQDGRHHRRPDTQYF. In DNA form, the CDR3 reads TGTGCCAGCAGCCAAGACGGGCGGCACCACAGGCGTCCAGATACGCAGTATTTT.

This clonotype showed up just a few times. The CDR3 protein is CSAPDGMAAFF. The CDR3 DNA reads TGCAGTGCTCCCGACGGGATGGCGGCTTTCTTT. V is TRBV20-1 and J is TRBJ1-1; D is unclear. The germline V gene has CDR1 DFQATT and CDR2 SNEGSKA (reference sequence). CDR3 length: 11 residues. The germline V and J ends were trimmed by 5 bases and 11 bases, with 15 bases remaining between them.

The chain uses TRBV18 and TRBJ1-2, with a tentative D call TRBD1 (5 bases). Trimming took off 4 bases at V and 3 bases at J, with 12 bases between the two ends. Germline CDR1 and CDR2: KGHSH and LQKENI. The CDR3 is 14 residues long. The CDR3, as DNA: TGTGCCAGCTCACGGTCGGGGGGTGACTATGGCTACACCTTC. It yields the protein CASSRSGGDYGYTF.

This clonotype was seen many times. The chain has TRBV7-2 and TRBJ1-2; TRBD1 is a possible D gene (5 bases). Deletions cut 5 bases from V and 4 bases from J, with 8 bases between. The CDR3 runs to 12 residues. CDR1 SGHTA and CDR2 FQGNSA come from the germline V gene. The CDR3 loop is CASSRTGYGYTF. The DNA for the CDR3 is TGTGCCAGCAGCCGTACAGGCTATGGCTACACCTTC.

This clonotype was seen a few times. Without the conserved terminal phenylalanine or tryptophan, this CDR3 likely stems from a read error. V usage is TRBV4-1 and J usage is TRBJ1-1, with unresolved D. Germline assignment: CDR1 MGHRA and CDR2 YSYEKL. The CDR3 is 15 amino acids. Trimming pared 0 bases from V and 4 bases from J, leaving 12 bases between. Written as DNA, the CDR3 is TGCGCCAGCAGCCAAGAGCCCGGGAGAAGCACTGAAGCTTTCCTT. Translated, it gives CASSQEPGRSTEAFL.